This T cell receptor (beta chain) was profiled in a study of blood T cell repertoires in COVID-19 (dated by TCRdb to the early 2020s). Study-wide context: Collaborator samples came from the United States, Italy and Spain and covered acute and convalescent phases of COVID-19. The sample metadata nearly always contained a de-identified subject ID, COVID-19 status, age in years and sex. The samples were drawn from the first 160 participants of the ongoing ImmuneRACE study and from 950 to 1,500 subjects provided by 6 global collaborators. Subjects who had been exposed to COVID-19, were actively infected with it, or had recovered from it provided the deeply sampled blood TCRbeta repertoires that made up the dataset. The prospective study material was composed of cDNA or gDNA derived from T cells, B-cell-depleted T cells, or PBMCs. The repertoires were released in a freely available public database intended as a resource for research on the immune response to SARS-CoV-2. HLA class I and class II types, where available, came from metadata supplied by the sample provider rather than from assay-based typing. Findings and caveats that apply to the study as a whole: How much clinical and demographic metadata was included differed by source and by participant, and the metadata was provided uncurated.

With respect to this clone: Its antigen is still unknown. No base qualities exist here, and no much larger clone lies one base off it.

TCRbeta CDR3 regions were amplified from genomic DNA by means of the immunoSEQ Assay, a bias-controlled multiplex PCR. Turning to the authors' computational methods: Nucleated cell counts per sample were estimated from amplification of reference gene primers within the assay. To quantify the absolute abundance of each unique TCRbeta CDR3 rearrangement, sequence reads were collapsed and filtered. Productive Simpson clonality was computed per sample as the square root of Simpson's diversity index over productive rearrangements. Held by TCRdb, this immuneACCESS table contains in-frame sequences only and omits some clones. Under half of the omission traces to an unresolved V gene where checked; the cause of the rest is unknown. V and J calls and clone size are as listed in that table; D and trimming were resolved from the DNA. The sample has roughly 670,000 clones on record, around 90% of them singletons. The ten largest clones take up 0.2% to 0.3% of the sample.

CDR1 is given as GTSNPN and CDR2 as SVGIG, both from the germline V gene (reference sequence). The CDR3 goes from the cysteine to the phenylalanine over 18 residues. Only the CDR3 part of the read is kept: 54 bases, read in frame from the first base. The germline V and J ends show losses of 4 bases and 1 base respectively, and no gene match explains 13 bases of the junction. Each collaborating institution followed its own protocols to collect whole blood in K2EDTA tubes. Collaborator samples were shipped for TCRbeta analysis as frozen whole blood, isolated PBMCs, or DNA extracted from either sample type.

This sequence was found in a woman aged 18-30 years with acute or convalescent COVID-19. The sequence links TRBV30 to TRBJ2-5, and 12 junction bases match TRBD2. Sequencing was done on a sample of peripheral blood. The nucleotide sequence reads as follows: TGTGCCTGGACCCCGACTCGGACTAGCGGGGTTTCCCAAGAGACCCAGTACTTC. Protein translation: CAWTPTRTSGVSQETQYF. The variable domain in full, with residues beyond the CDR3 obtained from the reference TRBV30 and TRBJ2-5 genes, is SQTIHQWPATLVQPVGSPLSLECTVEGTSNPNLYWYRQAAGRGLQLLFYSVGIGQISSEVPQNLSASRPQDRQFILSSKKLLLSDSGFYLCAWTPTRTSGVSQETQYFGPGTRLLVL.